This TCR beta chain is from a study of blood T cell repertoires in COVID-19. The overall study: T cells, B-cell-depleted T cells, or PBMCs supplied cDNA or gDNA.

Only in-frame clones appear in the TCRdb table, and some are missing; sequencing was by immunoSEQ multiplex PCR. The sample records 150,000 to 250,000 clones, 87% being singletons. Sequencing was done on a sample of PBMCs or T cells enriched from blood (not recorded which). This sequence was found in a young woman who had recovered from COVID-19.

Here the CDR3 reads CASRRIPGQGHEGYTF. In DNA, the CDR3 is TGTGCCAGCCGACGGATTCCGGGACAGGGGCATGAAGGCTACACCTTC. The rearrangement joins TRBV27 to TRBJ1-2; 10 bases fit TRBD1. The CDR3 covers 16 residues. The V gene's germline CDR1 is MNHEY and CDR2 SMNVEV (reference sequence). V lost 8 bases and J lost 8; bases outside the gene matches: 17.